This T cell receptor beta chain was obtained from a study of blood T cell repertoires in COVID-19 (dated by TCRdb to 2019 to 2021). Regarding the complete study: Collaborator samples came from the United States, Italy and Spain and covered acute and convalescent phases of COVID-19. The dataset comprised deeply sampled blood TCRbeta repertoires from subjects exposed to, actively infected with, or recovered from COVID-19. A de-identified subject ID, COVID-19 status, age in years and sex were almost always included in the sample metadata. Where available, HLA class I and class II types were obtained from metadata supplied by the sample provider rather than from assay-based typing. The samples were drawn from two sources: the first 160 participants of the ongoing ImmuneRACE study, and over 950 subjects contributed by 6 global collaborators. The repertoires were released in a freely available public database meant as a resource for research on the immune response to SARS-CoV-2. The material from the prospective study consisted of cDNA or gDNA derived from T cells, B-cell-depleted T cells, or PBMCs.

As for this clone: Its antigen is still unknown. No quality values exist for individual bases; no much larger clone is one base distant.

TCRbeta CDR3 regions were amplified from genomic DNA using the immunoSEQ Assay, a bias-controlled multiplex PCR. As for how the authors treated the data: The number of nucleated cells in each sample was estimated by amplification of reference gene primers within the assay. To quantify the absolute abundance of each unique TCRbeta CDR3 rearrangement, sequence reads were collapsed and filtered. Productive Simpson clonality was computed per sample as the square root of Simpson's diversity index over productive rearrangements. TCRdb stores this immuneACCESS table with in-frame sequences only. Part of the clones is absent; in the studies checked, under half of the shortfall reflects unresolved V genes, and no reason is known for the rest. D and trimming come from the DNA, and the V and J calls and clone size come from that table. The sample has about 160,000 clones on record, over 80% of them singletons. Jointly, the top ten make up roughly 3.9% of the sample.

A second Seattle source provided samples from volunteer blood donors who had recovered from COVID-19. Whole blood was collected in K2EDTA tubes by collaborating institutions according to the institutions' own protocols. For TCRbeta analysis, collaborators shipped samples as frozen whole blood, isolated PBMCs, or DNA extracted from either of those sample types. The germline V gene yields SGHRS for CDR1 and YFSETQ for CDR2. The CDR3 goes from the cysteine to the phenylalanine over 12 residues. Of all the DNA, just the CDR3 is kept, 36 bases in frame from base 1. V loses 7 bases, J loses 6 bases, and the germline ends lie 13 bases apart. Overall study outcomes, separate from this receptor: The amount of clinical and demographic metadata varied by source and participant and was provided uncurated.

The sample was peripheral blood. The V gene is TRBV5-1 and the J gene is TRBJ1-1; the D gene assignment is ambiguous. The source of this sequence is a woman aged 55-69 years who had recovered from COVID-19. For the CDR3, the sequence is CASHRGGSEAFF. The DNA reads as follows: TGCGCCAGCCACCGTGGCGGGTCTGAAGCTTTCTTT.